A selection of T cell receptor beta chains follows, all from one sample in a study of T cell repertoires in cytomegalovirus infection. One entry per CDR3 protein, called by TCRdb with MiXCR from the reads. The repertoire consists of under 450,000 distinct CDR3 sequences, with around a third occurring once and the leading ten covering approximately 12%. Antigens for these TCRs are unknown. Specimen: cultured PBMCs, collected from culture after CMV antigen stimulation. Receptor source: a human donor in good health (CMV status not recorded). Some clones in this sample may be carry-over from other donors' samples. CDR3s include the opening cysteine and the closing phenylalanine or tryptophan. The order of the fields is V gene, clone size, D gene, J gene, CDR3 protein, CDR3 DNA. The D gene is left open where the match is weak. Size values are once, few and many counts, or a class for expanded clones, and some rows have none.

v_gene: TRBV29-1
abundance: -
d_gene: -
j_gene: TRBJ2-5
CDR3aa: CSELKQETQYF
CDR3nt: TGCAGCGAACTTAAGCAAGAGACCCAGTACTTC

v_gene: TRBV12-5
abundance: -
d_gene: -
j_gene: TRBJ2-2
CDR3aa: CASGLVLEPTGELFF
CDR3nt: TGTGCTAGTGGTTTGGTACTAGAGCCCACCGGGGAGCTGTTTTTT

v_gene: TRBV7-2
abundance: -
d_gene: TRBD2
j_gene: TRBJ2-3
CDR3aa: CASSLGGGLFTSSTDTQYF
CDR3nt: TGTGCCAGCAGCTTAGGGGGGGGACTATTTACTTCAAGCACAGATACGCAGTATTTT

v_gene: TRBV12-3/TRBV12-4
abundance: -
d_gene: TRBD2
j_gene: TRBJ2-2
CDR3aa: CASTGLAGSGELFF
CDR3nt: TGTGCCAGCACTGGACTAGCGGGAAGCGGGGAGCTGTTTTTT

v_gene: TRBV27
abundance: -
d_gene: TRBD1
j_gene: TRBJ2-5
CDR3aa: CASSPDRVRETQYF
CDR3nt: TGTGCCAGCAGTCCAGACAGGGTACGCGAGACCCAGTACTTC

v_gene: TRBV20-1
abundance: -
d_gene: TRBD2
j_gene: TRBJ2-7
CDR3aa: CSARGLAGWIYEQYF
CDR3nt: TGCAGTGCTAGAGGACTAGCGGGTTGGATTTACGAGCAGTACTTC

v_gene: TRBV20-1
abundance: -
d_gene: -
j_gene: TRBJ1-1
CDR3aa: CSARTGGTEAFF
CDR3nt: TGCAGTGCTAGAACGGGGGGGACTGAAGCTTTCTTT

v_gene: TRBV19
abundance: few
d_gene: -
j_gene: TRBJ1-3
CDR3aa: CATSLRGGASRNTIYF
CDR3nt: TGTGCCACCTCACTCCGGGGGGGAGCATCCCGAAACACCATATATTTT

v_gene: TRBV7-2
abundance: many
d_gene: -
j_gene: TRBJ2-3
CDR3aa: CASSETVLAFTDTQYF
CDR3nt: TGTGCCAGCAGCGAAACCGTCCTAGCGTTCACAGATACGCAGTATTTT

v_gene: TRBV7-2
abundance: many
d_gene: -
j_gene: TRBJ2-1
CDR3aa: CASGSHEQFF
CDR3nt: TGTGCCAGCGGGAGCCATGAGCAGTTCTTC

v_gene: TRBV4-3
abundance: few
d_gene: TRBD1
j_gene: TRBJ1-6
CDR3aa: CASSRTGESPLHF
CDR3nt: TGCGCCAGCAGCCGAACAGGGGAGTCACCCCTCCACTTT

v_gene: TRBV6-2/TRBV6-3
abundance: many
d_gene: TRBD2
j_gene: TRBJ2-1
CDR3aa: CATQLAGGNNEQFF
CDR3nt: TGTGCCACCCAACTAGCGGGAGGAAACAATGAGCAGTTCTTC

v_gene: TRBV24-1
abundance: -
d_gene: -
j_gene: TRBJ2-1
CDR3aa: CATSDRATQFF
CDR3nt: TGTGCCACCAGTGATCGTGCGACGCAGTTCTTC

v_gene: TRBV7-2
abundance: many
d_gene: TRBD2
j_gene: TRBJ2-1
CDR3aa: CASSLIRGLAMNEQFF
CDR3nt: TGTGCCAGCAGCCTTATCAGGGGACTAGCAATGAATGAGCAGTTCTTC

v_gene: TRBV12-3/TRBV12-4
abundance: -
d_gene: TRBD2
j_gene: TRBJ2-5
CDR3aa: CASRLAVQETQYF
CDR3nt: TGTGCCAGCAGACTAGCGGTTCAGGAGACCCAGTACTTC

v_gene: TRBV7-8
abundance: -
d_gene: -
j_gene: TRBJ2-7
CDR3aa: CASSSRTVTYEQYF
CDR3nt: TGTGCCAGCAGCTCCCGGACAGTTACCTACGAGCAGTACTTC

v_gene: TRBV12-3/TRBV12-4
abundance: few
d_gene: -
j_gene: TRBJ2-5
CDR3aa: CASSSRGGAETQYF
CDR3nt: TGTGCCAGCAGTTCCCGCGGGGGCGCAGAGACCCAGTACTTC

v_gene: TRBV14
abundance: -
d_gene: TRBD2
j_gene: TRBJ2-2
CDR3aa: CASSQWTSTGELFF
CDR3nt: TGTGCCAGCAGCCAATGGACTAGCACCGGGGAGCTGTTTTTT

v_gene: TRBV4-2
abundance: few
d_gene: -
j_gene: TRBJ1-3
CDR3aa: CASSQDRDTNSGNTIYF
CDR3nt: TGTGCCAGCAGCCAGGACCGGGACACTAACTCTGGAAACACCATATATTTT

v_gene: TRBV19
abundance: few
d_gene: TRBD2
j_gene: TRBJ2-3
CDR3aa: CASSISSGSLGTQYF
CDR3nt: TGTGCCAGTAGTATATCTAGCGGGAGCCTCGGTACGCAGTATTTT

v_gene: TRBV7-2
abundance: many
d_gene: TRBD2
j_gene: TRBJ2-1
CDR3aa: CASSLGQRGWDNEQFF
CDR3nt: TGTGCCAGCAGCTTAGGCCAGCGGGGGTGGGACAATGAGCAGTTCTTC

v_gene: TRBV6-2/TRBV6-3
abundance: few
d_gene: TRBD1
j_gene: TRBJ1-1
CDR3aa: CASSRETGKEAFF
CDR3nt: TGTGCCAGCAGCCGAGAGACAGGGAAGGAAGCTTTCTTT

v_gene: TRBV25-1
abundance: -
d_gene: -
j_gene: TRBJ2-2
CDR3aa: CASSGRVHTGELFF
CDR3nt: TGTGCCAGTTCGGGCAGGGTCCACACCGGGGAGCTGTTTTTT

v_gene: TRBV7-2
abundance: few
d_gene: TRBD1
j_gene: TRBJ1-1
CDR3aa: CASSPRPTGGTEAFF
CDR3nt: TGTGCCAGCAGCCCGCGACCGACAGGGGGCACTGAAGCTTTCTTT

v_gene: TRBV7-9
abundance: many
d_gene: -
j_gene: TRBJ2-1
CDR3aa: CASSERGPLAKGYNEQFF
CDR3nt: TGTGCCAGCAGCGAGAGGGGGCCACTAGCGAAAGGCTACAATGAGCAGTTCTTC